Reported below is one T cell receptor beta chain. Its antigen is still unknown. The data originate from a study of shared clonotypes between healthy human individuals. Study-level results: Shared across a few donors were 4% to 6% of the naive CD4 clonotypes. A reduction in generation probabilities was seen for non-shared clonotypes relative to those shared by all four donors.

Profiling relied on immunoSEQ multiplex PCR, and the TCRdb table lists in-frame clones only, not all of them. The data contain about 550,000 clones, over 95% of them singletons. Positive CCR7 selection of CD45RO-negative cells yielded the naive CD8 cells, and terminally differentiated effector memory CD45RA+ cells were excluded. The germline CDR1 and CDR2 sequences are MGHRA and YSYEKL. The CDR3 length is 13 residues. V was pared by 4 bases and J by 8 bases, with 0 bases of the junction left unmatched. The receptor's source is a woman aged 30 to 39 in good health. Specimen: naive CD8+ T cells sorted from blood. The chain recombines TRBV4-1 with TRBJ2-1; 12 nucleotides match TRBD2. The CDR3 coding sequence is TGCGCCAGCAGCCCTAGCGGGAGGGATGAGCAGTTCTTC. Residues: CASSPSGRDEQFF.